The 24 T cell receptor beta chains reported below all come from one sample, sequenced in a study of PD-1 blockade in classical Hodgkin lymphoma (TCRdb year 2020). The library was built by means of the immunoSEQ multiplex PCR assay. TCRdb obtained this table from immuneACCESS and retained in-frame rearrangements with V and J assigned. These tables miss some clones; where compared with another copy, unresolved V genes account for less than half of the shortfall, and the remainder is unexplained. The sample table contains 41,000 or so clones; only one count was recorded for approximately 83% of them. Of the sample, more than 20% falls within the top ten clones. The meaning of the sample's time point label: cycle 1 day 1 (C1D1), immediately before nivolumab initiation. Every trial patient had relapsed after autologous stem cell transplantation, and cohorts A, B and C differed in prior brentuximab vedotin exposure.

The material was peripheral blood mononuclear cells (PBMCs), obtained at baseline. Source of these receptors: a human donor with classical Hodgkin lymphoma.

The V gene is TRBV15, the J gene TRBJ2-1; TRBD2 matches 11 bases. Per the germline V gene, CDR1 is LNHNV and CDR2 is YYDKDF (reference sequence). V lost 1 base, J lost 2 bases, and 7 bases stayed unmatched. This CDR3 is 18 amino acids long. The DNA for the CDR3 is TGTGCCACCAGCAGAGTGGCGCTAGCGGGAGGCCCCTACAATGAGCAGTTCTTC. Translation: CATSRVALAGGPYNEQFF.

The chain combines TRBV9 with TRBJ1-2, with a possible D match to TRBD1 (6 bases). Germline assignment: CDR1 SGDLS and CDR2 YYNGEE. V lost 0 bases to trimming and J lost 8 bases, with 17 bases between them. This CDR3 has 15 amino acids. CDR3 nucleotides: TGTGCCAGCAGCGTAGCTGGAGGGGGACGTGTAGGCTACACCTTC. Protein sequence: CASSVAGGGRVGYTF.

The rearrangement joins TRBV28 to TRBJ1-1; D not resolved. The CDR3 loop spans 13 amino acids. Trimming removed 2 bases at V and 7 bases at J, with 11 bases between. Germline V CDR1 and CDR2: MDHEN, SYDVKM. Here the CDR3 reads CASSLVSWVEAFF. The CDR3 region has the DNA TGTGCCAGCAGTTTAGTTAGCTGGGTTGAAGCTTTCTTT.

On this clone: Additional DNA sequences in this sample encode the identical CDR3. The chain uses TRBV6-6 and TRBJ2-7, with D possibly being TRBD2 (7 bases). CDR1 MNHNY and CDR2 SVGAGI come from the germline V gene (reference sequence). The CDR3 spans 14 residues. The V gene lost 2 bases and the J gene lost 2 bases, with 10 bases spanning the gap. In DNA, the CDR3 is TGTGCCAGCAGTTACGGGAGGGGGGCCTACGAGCAGTACTTC. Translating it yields CASSYGRGAYEQYF.

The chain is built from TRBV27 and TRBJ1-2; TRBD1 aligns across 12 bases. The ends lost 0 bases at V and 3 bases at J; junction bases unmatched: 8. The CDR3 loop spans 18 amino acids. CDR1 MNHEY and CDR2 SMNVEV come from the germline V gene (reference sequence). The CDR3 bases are TGTGCCAGCAGTTTATCCCTCCGGGACAGGGGGCGCGACTATGGCTACACCTTC. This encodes CASSLSLRDRGRDYGYTF.

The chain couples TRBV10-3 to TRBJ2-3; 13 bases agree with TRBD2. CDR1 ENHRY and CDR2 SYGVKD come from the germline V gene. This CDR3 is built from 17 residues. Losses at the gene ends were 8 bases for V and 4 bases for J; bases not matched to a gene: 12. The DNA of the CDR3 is TGTGCCATCGGGAGGACTAGCGGGAGTAGTATCGCAGATACGCAGTATTTT. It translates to CAIGRTSGSSIADTQYF.

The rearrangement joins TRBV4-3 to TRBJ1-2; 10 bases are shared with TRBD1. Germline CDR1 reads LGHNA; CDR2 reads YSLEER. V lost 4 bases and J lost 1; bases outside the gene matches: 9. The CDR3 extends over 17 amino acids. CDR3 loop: CASSLYSGTGDNYGYTF. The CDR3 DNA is TGCGCCAGCAGCCTCTACTCCGGGACAGGGGATAACTATGGCTACACCTTC.

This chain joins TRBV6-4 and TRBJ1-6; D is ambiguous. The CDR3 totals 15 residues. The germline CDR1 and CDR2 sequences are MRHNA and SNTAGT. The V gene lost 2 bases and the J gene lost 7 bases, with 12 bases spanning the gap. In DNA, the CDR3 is TGTGCCAGCAGTGACAGGCCCAACCGGAATTCACCCCTCCACTTT. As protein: CASSDRPNRNSPLHF.

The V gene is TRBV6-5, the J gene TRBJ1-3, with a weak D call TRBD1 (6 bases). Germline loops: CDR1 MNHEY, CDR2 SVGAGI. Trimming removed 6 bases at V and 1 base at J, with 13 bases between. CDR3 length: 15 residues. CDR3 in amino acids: CASSVSGASGNTIYF. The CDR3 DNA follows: TGTGCCAGCAGCGTCTCAGGGGCATCTGGAAACACCATATATTTT.

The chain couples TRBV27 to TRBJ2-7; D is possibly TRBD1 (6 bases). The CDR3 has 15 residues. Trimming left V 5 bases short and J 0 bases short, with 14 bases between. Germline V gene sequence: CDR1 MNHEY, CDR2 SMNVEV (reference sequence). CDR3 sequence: CASSQLSTGSYEQYF. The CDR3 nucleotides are TGTGCCAGCAGTCAGCTCTCGACAGGCTCCTACGAGCAGTACTTC.

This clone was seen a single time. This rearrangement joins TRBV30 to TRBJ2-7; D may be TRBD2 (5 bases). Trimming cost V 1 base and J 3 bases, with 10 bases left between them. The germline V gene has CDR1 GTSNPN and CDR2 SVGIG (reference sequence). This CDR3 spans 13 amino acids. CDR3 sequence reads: CAWSGLAIYEQYF. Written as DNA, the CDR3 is TGTGCCTGGAGTGGCCTAGCCATCTACGAGCAGTACTTC.

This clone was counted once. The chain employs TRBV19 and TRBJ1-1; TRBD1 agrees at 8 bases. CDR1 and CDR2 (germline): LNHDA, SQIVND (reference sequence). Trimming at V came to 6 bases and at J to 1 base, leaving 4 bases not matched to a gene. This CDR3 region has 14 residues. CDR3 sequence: CASSRGTGNTEAFF. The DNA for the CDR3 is TGTGCCAGTAGCCGCGGGACAGGGAACACTGAAGCTTTCTTT.

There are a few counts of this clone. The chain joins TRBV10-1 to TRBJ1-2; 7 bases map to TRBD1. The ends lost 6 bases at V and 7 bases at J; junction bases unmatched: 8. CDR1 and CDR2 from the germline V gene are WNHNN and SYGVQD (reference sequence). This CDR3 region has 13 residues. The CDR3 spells CASSPTGFGGYTF. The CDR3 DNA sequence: TGCGCCAGCAGCCCGACAGGGTTCGGTGGCTACACCTTC.

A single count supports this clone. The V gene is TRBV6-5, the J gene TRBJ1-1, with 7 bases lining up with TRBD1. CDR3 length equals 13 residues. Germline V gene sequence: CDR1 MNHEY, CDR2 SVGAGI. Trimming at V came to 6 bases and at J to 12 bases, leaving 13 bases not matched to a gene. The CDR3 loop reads CASSPGTVGESFF. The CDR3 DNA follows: TGTGCCAGCAGCCCCGGGACAGTCGGGGAATCTTTCTTT.

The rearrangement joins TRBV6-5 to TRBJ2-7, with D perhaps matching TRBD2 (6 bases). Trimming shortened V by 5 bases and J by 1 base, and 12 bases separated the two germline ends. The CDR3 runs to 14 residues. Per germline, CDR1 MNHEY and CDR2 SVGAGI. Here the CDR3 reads CASSPRGGSYEQYF. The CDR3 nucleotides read TGTGCCAGCAGTCCCCGGGGAGGTTCCTACGAGCAGTACTTC.

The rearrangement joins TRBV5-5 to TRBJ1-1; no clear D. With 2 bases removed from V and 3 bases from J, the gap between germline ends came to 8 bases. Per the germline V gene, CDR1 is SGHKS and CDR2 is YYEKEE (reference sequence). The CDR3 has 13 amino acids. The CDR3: CASSLQGDTEAFF. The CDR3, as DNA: TGTGCCAGCAGCTTACAAGGAGACACTGAAGCTTTCTTT.

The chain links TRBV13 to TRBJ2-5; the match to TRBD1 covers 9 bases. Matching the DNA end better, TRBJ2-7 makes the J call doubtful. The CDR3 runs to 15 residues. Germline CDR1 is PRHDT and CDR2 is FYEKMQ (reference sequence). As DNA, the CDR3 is TGTGCCAGCAGCTCCACGGACAGGGGATTCTACGAGCAGTACTTC. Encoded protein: CASSSTDRGFYEQYF.

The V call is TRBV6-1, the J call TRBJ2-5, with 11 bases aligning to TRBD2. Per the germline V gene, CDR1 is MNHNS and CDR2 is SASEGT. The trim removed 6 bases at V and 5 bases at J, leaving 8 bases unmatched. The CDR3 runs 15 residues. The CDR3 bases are TGTGCCAGCAGCCTGACTAGCGGGGTGCGGGAGACCCAGTACTTC. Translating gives CASSLTSGVRETQYF.

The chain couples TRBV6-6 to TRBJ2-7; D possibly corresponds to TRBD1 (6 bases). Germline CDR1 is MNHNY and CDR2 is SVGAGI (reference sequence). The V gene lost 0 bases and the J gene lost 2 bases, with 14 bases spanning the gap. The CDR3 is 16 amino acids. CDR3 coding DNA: TGTGCCAGCAGTTACTCGAGACAGGAACGCGCCTACGAGCAGTACTTC. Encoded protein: CASSYSRQERAYEQYF.

CDR3 DNA: TGTGCCAGCAGCTCGAACGGACTTGGAGAACCATACTCCTACGAGCAGTACTTC. Encoded protein: CASSSNGLGEPYSYEQYF. The chain links TRBV11-2 to TRBJ2-7, with D tentatively TRBD2 (5 bases). V was pared by 4 bases and J by 0 bases, with 22 bases between. The length of the CDR3 is 18 residues. CDR1 is SGHAT, CDR2 FQNNGV, per germline.

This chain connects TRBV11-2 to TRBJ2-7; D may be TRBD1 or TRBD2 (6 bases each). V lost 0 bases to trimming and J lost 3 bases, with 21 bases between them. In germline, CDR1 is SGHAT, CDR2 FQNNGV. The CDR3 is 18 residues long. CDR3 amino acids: CASSLDRGARDTLYEQYF. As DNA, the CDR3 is TGTGCCAGCAGCTTAGATAGGGGGGCCCGGGACACCCTCTACGAGCAGTACTTC.

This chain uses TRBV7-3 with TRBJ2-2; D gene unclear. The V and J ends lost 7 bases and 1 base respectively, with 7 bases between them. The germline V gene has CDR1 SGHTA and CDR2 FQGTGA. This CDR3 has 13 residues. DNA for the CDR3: TGTGCCAGCACCTCAGGGAACACCGGGGAGCTGTTTTTT. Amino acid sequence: CASTSGNTGELFF.

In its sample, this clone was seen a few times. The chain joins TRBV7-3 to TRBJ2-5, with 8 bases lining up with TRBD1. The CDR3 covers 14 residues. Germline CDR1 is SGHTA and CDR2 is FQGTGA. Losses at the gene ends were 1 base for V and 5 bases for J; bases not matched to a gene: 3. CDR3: CASSLKGDRETQYF. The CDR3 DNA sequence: TGTGCCAGCAGCTTAAAAGGGGACAGGGAGACCCAGTACTTC. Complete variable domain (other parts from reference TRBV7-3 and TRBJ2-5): GAGVSQTPSNKVTEKGKYVELRCDPISGHTALYWYRQSLGQGPEFLIYFQGTGAADDSGLPNDRFFAVRPEGSVSTLKIQRTERGDSAVYLCASSLKGDRETQYFGPGTRLLVL.

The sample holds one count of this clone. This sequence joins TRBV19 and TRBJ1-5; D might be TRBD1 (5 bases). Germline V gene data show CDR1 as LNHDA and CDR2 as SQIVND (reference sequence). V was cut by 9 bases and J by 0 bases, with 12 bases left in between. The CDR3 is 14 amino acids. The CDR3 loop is CASGWTLSNQPQHF. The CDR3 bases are TGTGCCAGCGGATGGACACTTAGCAATCAGCCCCAGCATTTT.